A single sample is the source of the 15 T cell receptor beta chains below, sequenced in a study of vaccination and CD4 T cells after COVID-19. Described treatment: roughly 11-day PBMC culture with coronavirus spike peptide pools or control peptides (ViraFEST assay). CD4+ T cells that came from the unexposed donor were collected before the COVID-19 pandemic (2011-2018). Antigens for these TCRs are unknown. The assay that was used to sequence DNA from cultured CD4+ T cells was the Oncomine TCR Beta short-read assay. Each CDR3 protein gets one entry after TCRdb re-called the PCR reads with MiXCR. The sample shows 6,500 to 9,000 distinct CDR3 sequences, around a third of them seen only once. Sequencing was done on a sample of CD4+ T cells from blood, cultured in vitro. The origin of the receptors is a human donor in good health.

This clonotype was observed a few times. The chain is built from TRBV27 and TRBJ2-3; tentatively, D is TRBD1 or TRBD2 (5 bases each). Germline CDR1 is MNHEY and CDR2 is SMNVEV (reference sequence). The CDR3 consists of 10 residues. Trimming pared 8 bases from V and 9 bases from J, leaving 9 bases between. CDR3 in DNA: TGTGCCAGCGGGACCAAAACGCAGTATTTT. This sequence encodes CASGTKTQYF.

In DNA form, the CDR3 reads TGTGCCAGCAGTTACTCAGGGTCGAAGACAGAAGCTTTCTTT. Translated, it gives CASSYSGSKTEAFF. V gene TRBV6-5 combines with J gene TRBJ1-1; no reliable D call. This CDR3 spans 14 amino acids. The germline CDR1 and CDR2 sequences are MNHEY and SVGAGI. V was cut by 0 bases and J by 8 bases, with 13 bases left in between.

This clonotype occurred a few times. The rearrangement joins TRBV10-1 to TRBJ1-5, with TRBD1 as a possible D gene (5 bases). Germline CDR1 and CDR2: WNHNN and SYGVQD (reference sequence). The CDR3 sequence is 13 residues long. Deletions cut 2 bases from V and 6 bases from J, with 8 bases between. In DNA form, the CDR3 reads TGCGCCAGCAGTGAGGGGAGGGGTCAGCCCCAGCATTTT. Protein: CASSEGRGQPQHF.

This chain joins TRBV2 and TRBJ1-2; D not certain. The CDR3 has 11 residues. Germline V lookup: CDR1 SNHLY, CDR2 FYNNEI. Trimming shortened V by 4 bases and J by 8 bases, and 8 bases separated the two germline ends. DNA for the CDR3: TGTGCCAGCAGTGGGCTCAAAGGCTACACCTTC. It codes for CASSGLKGYTF.

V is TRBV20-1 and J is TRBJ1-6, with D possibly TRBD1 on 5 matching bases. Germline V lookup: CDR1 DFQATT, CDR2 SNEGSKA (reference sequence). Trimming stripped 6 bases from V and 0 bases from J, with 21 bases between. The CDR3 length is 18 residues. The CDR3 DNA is TGCAGTGCCCGAATCCGGCGGTCAGGGAGCTCCTATAATTCACCCCTCCACTTT. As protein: CSARIRRSGSSYNSPLHF.

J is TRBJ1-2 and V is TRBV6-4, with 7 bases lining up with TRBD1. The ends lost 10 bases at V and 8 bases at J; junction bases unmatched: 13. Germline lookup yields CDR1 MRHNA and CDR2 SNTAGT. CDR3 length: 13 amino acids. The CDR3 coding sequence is TGTGCCACCTACACAGGGGCTGATGTAGGCTACACCTTC. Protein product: CATYTGADVGYTF.

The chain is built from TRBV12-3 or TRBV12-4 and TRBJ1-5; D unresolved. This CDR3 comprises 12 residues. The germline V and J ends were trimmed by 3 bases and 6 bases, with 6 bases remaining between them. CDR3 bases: TGTGCCAGCAGTTTCGACGCTCAGCCCCAGCATTTT. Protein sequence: CASSFDAQPQHF.

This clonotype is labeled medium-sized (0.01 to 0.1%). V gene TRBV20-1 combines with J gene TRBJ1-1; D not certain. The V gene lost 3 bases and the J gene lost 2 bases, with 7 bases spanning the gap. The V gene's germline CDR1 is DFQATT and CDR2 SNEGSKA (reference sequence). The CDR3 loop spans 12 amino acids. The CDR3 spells CSASNGNTEAFF. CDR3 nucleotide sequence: TGCAGTGCTAGTAACGGTAACACTGAAGCTTTCTTT.

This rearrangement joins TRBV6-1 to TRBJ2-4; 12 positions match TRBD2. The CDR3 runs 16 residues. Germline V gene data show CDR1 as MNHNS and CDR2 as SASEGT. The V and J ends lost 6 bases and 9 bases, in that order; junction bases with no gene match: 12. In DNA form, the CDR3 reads TGTGCCAGCAGCCGCGGACTAGCGGGGAGCCTGGGCATTCAGTACTTC. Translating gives CASSRGLAGSLGIQYF.

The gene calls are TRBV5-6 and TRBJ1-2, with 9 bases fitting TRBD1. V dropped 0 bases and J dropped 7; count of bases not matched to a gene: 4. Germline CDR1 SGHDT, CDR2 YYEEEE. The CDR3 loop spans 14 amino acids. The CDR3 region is CASSLDRGLTGYTF. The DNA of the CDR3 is TGTGCCAGCAGCTTGGACAGGGGGCTCACTGGCTACACCTTC.

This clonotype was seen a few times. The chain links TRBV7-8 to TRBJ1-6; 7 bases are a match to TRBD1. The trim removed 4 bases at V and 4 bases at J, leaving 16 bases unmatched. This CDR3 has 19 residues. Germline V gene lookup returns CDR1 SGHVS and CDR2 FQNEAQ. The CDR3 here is CASSSMGGTVQYYNSPLHF. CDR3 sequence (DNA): TGTGCCAGCAGCTCCATGGGCGGGACAGTCCAATATTATAATTCACCCCTCCACTTT. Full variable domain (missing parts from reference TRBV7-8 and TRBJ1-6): GAGVSQSPRYKVAKRGQDVALRCDPISGHVSLFWYQQALGQGPEFLTYFQNEAQLDKSGLPSDRFFAERPEGSVSTLKIQRTQQEDSAVYLCASSSMGGTVQYYNSPLHFGNGTRLTVT.

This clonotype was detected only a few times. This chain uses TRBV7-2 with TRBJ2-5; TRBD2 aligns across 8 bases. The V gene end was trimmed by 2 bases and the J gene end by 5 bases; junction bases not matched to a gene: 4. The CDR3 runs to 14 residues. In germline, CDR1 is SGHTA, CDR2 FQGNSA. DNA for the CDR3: TGTGCCAGCAGCTTAATAGCGGGGCGGGAGACCCAGTACTTC. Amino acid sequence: CASSLIAGRETQYF.

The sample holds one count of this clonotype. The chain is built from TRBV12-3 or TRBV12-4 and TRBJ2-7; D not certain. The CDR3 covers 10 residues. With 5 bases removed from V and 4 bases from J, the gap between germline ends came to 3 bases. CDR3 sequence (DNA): TGTGCCAGCAGTGGGTACGAGCAGTACTTC. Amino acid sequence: CASSGYEQYF.

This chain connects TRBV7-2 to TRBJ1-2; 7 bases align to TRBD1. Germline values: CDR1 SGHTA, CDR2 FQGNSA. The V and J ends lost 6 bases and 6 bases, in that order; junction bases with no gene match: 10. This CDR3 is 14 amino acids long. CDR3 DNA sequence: TGTGCCAGCAGACACAGGGGTTACTCTGATGGCTACACCTTC. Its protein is CASRHRGYSDGYTF.

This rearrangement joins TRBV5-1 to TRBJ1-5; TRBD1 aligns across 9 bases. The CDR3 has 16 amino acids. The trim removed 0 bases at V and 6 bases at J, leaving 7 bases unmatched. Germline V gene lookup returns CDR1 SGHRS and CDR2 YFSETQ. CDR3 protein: CASSLVGTGSGQPQHF. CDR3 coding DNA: TGCGCCAGCAGCTTGGTAGGGACAGGGTCGGGTCAGCCCCAGCATTTT.